This T cell receptor (beta chain) was sequenced during a study of blood T cell repertoires in COVID-19. Authors' processing steps: The assay estimated nucleated cells by amplifying reference gene primers. Libraries were prepared by immunoSEQ multiplex PCR; TCRdb keeps only in-frame clonotypes and omits some of them. V and J calls plus clone size are reproduced from that table; the DNA served to infer D and trimming. The data show under 100,000 clones, around 85% seen once. The germline gives CDR1 MNHEY, CDR2 SVGAGI. Trimming removed 7 bases from V and 6 bases from J, with 13 bases in between. This CDR3 contains 13 residues.

The chain links TRBV6-5 to TRBJ1-5; D might be TRBD1 (6 bases). Specimen: peripheral blood. This sequence was found in a man older than 75 with active or convalescent COVID-19. The CDR3 reads CASKVGARQPQHF. In DNA, the CDR3 is TGTGCCAGCAAGGTGGGGGCCCGTCAGCCCCAGCATTTT.